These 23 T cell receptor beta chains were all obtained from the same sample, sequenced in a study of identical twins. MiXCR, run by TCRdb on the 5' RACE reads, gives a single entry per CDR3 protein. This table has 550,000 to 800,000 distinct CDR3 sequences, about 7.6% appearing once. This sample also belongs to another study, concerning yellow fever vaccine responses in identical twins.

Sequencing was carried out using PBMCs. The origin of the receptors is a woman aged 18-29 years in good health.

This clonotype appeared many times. The CDR3 is CASNIAGEGEQFF. CDR3 DNA: TGTGCCAGCAACATAGCGGGAGAGGGTGAGCAGTTCTTC. The chain joins TRBV3-1 to TRBJ2-1, with 9 bases aligning to TRBD2. This CDR3 has 13 residues. CDR1 is LGHDT and CDR2 is YNNKEL in the germline V gene (reference sequence). Trimming removed 7 bases from V and 9 bases from J; junction bases left unmatched: 7.

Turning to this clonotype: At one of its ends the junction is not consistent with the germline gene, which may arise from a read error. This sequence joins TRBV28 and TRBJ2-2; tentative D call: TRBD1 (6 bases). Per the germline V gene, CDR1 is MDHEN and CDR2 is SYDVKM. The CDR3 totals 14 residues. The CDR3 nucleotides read TGTGCCACTCGGACAGCCTGGGGCACCGTGGAGCTGTTTTTT. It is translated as CATRTAWGTVELFF.

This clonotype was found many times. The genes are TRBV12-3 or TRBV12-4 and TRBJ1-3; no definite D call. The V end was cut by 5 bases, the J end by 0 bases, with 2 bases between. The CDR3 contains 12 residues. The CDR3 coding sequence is TGTGCCAGCAGTCACTCTGGAAACACCATATATTTT. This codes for CASSHSGNTIYF.

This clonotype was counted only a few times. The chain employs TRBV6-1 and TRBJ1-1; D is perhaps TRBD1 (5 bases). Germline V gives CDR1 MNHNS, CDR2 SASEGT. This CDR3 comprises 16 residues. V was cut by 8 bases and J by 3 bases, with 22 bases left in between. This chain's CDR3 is CASRLGVPSRDTEAFF. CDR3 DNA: TGTGCCAGCCGGCTGGGGGTCCCATCCAGGGACACTGAAGCTTTCTTT.

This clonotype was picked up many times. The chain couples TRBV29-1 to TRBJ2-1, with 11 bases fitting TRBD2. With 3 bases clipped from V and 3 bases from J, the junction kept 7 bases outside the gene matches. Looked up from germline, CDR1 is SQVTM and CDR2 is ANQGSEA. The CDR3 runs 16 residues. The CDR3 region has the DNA TGCAGCGTTGACTCAATGACTAGCGGGAACTACAATGAGCAGTTCTTC. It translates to CSVDSMTSGNYNEQFF.

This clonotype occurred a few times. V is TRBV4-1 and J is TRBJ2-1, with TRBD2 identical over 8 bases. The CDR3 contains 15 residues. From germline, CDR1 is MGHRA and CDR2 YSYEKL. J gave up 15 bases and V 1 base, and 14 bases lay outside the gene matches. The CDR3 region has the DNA TGCGCCAGCAGCCAAGTTGTGGGACTAGAAACACCGCGGTTCTTC. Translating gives CASSQVVGLETPRFF.

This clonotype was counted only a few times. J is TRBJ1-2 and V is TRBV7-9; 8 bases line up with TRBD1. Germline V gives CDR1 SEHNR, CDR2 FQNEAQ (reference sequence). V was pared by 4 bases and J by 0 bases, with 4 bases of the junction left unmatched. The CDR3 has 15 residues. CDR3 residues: CASSSGQGPNYGYTF. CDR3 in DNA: TGTGCCAGCAGCTCTGGACAGGGACCTAACTATGGCTACACCTTC.

The CDR3 bases are TGCGCCAGCAATCTTTTCTTGGGGGTACAAGAGACCCAGTACTTC. Its protein product is CASNLFLGVQETQYF. The rearrangement uses TRBV5-1 and TRBJ2-5; either TRBD1 or TRBD2 may fit D (5 bases each). Germline-derived CDR1 and CDR2 are SGHRS and YFSETQ. The CDR3 is 15 amino acids. V was pared by 6 bases and J by 2 bases, with 17 bases between. The variable domain in full, with the rest retrieved from reference TRBV5-1 and TRBJ2-5, is KAGVTQTPRYLIKTRGQQVTLSCSPISGHRSVSWYQQTPGQGLQFLFEYFSETQRNKGNFPGRFSGRQFSNSRSEMNVSTLELGDSALYLCASNLFLGVQETQYFGPGTRLLVL.

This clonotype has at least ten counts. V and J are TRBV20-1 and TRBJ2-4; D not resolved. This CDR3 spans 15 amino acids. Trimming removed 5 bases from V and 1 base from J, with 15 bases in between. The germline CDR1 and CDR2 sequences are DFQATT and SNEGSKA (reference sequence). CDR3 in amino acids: CSASKTSPAKNIQYF. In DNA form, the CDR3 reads TGCAGTGCTTCCAAGACAAGCCCTGCCAAAAACATTCAGTACTTC.

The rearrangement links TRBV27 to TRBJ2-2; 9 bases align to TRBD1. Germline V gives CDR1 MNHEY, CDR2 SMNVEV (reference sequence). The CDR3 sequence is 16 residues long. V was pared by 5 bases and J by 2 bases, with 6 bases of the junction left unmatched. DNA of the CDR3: TGTGCCAGCAGTCACGGGACAGGGACTAACACCGGGGAGCTGTTTTTT. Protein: CASSHGTGTNTGELFF.

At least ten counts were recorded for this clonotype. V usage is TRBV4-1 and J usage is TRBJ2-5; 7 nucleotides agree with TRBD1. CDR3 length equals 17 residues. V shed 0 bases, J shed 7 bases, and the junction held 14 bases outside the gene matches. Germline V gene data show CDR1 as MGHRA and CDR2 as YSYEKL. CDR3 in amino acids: CASSQDPRTGAITTQYF. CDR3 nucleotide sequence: TGCGCCAGCAGCCAAGATCCGAGGACAGGTGCTATTACGACCCAGTACTTC.

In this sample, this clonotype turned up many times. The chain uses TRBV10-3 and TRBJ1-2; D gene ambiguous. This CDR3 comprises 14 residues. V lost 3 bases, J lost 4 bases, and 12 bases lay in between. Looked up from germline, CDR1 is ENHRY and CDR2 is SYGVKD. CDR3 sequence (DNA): TGTGCCATCAGTGATAACGGACCCCTCTATGGCTACACCTTC. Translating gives CAISDNGPLYGYTF.

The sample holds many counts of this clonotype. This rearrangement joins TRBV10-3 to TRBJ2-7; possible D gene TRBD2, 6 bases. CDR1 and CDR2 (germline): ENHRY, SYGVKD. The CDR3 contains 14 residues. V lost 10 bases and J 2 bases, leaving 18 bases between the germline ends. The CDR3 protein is CATRVGTEAYEQYV. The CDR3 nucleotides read TGTGCCACCAGGGTCGGGACTGAAGCCTACGAGCAGTACGTC.

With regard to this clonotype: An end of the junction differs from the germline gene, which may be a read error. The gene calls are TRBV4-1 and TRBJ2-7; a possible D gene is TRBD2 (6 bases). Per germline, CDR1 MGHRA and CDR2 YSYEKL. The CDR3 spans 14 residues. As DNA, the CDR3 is TGCGCCAGCAGCCAAGAGGGCAGACCGCGCACGGGGACTTTC. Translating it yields CASSQEGRPRTGTF.

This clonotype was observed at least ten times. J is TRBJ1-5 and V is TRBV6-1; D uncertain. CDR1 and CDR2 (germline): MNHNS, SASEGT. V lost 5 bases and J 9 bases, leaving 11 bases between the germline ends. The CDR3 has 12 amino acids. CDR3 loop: CASSPTAGPQHF. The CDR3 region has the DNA TGTGCCAGCAGTCCTACCGCCGGGCCCCAGCATTTT.

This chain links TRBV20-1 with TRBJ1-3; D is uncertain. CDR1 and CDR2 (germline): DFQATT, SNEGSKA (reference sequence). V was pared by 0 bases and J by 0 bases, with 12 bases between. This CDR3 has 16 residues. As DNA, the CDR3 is TGCAGTGCTAGAGAACGGAACCCATCCTCTGGAAACACCATATATTTT. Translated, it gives CSARERNPSSGNTIYF.

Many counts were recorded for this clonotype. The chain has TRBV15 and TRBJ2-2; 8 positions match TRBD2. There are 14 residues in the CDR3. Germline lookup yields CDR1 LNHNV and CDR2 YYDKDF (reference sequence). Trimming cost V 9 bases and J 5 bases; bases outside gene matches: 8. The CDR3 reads CATQTGGVTGELFF. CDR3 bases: TGTGCCACTCAAACCGGGGGGGTGACCGGGGAGCTGTTTTTT.

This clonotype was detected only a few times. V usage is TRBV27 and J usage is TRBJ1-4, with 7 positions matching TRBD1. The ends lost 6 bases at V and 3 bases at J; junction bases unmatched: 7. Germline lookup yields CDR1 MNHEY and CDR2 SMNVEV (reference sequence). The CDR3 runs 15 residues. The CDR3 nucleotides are TGTGCCAGCAGGAGAAGGGACAGATCTAATGAAAAACTGTTTTTT. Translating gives CASRRRDRSNEKLFF.

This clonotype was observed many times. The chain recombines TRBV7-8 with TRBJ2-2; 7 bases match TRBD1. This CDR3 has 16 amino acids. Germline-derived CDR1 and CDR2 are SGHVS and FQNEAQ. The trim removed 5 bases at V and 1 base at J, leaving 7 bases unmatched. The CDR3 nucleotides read TGTGCCAGCAGCCCGTCCGGGACAGAGAACACCGGGGAGCTGTTTTTT. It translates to CASSPSGTENTGELFF.

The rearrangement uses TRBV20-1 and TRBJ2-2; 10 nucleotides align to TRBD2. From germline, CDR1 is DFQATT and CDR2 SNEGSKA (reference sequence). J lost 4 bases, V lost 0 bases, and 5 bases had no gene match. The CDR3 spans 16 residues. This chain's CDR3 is CSARDPSGGLTGELFF. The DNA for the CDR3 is TGCAGTGCTAGAGATCCTAGCGGGGGCCTCACCGGGGAGCTGTTTTTT.

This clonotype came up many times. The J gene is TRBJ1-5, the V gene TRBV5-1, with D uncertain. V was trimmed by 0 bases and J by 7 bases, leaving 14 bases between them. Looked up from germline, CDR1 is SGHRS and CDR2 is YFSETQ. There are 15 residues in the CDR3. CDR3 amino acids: CASSLEGSVNQPQHF. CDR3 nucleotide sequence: TGCGCCAGCAGCTTGGAAGGTTCGGTGAACCAGCCCCAGCATTTT.

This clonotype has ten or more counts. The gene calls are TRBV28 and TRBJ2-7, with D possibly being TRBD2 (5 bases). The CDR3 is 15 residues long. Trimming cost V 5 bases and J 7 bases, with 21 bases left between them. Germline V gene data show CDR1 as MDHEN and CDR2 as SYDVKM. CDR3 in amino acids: CASSPLTIVSTEQYF. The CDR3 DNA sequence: TGTGCCAGCAGTCCCCTGACTATAGTCTCTACGGAGCAGTACTTC.

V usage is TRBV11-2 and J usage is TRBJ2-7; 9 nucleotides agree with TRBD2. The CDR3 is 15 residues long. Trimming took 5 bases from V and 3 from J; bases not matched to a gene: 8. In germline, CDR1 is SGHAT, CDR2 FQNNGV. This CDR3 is CASSLFGLASYEQYF. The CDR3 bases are TGTGCCAGCAGCCTGTTCGGACTAGCGAGCTACGAGCAGTACTTC.